What follows describes a single T cell receptor beta chain. This CDR3 is built from 14 residues. The germline V gene encodes CDR1 MNHNY and CDR2 SVGAGI (reference sequence). After removal of 6 bases from V and 6 bases from J, the junction contained 3 bases not matched to a gene. The source of the sample is a study of blood T cells in healthy people across ages. Next came a second PCR, run for about 7 to 12 cycles, which used a sample-barcoded 5' primer along with a J-beta primer mix. TCRdb re-analysed the 5' RACE reads in MiXCR, keeping a single row per CDR3 protein. The table records 700,000 to 850,000 distinct CDR3 sequences, approximately 53% of them present only once.

This chain joins TRBV6-6 and TRBJ2-1, with 12 bases lining up with TRBD2. The sample consisted of blood. This receptor was taken from a man older than 75 in good health. The DNA for the CDR3 is TGTGCCAGCAGGTCGACTAGCGGGGGCAATGAGCAGTTCTTC. Translation: CASRSTSGGNEQFF.